The following is a T cell receptor (beta chain) sequence with its context. The table came from immunoSEQ multiplex PCR; TCRdb's copy has only in-frame clones and leaves some out. The sample gives over 30,000 clones, less than 95% of which show up once; approximately 19% is in the top ten. These data come from a study of blood T cell repertoires in COVID-19. Study in general: The United States, Italy and Spain supplied acute and convalescent COVID-19 samples.

V was pared by 0 bases and J by 1 base, with 1 base of the junction left unmatched. Germline-derived CDR1 and CDR2 are SEHNR and FQNEAQ (reference sequence). The CDR3 spans 16 residues. The sequenced material came from peripheral blood. This sequence joins TRBV7-9 and TRBJ2-5; 11 bases are shared with TRBD2. This clonotype originated in an older man with acute or convalescent COVID-19. CDR3 loop: CASSLALAGGQETQYF. The DNA for the CDR3 is TGTGCCAGCAGCTTAGCCCTAGCGGGGGGCCAAGAGACCCAGTACTTC.